This is a list of T cell receptor beta chains from one sample in a study of OX40 agonist ivuxolimab in advanced cancers. Assay used: immunoSEQ multiplex PCR; TCRdb lists only in-frame clones, some missing. This table holds roughly 76,000 clones, about 88% found once. Sequencing used CD4+ or CD8+ T cells sorted from blood, obtained in a trial of the OX40 agonist ivuxolimab. The source of these receptors is an adult with an advanced solid tumor such as melanoma, head and neck, liver or kidney cancer. Each CDR3 is given with its conserved first and last residue. D genes are given only for firm matches. For some rows the clone size is stated as once, few or many, or as a class when expanded; others skip it.

>.|TRBJ1-4|TRBD1|TRBV7-8
TGTGCCAGCAGCCCGGGCCCGGGACAGCTAAATGAAAAACTGTTTTTT
CASSPGPGQLNEKLFF
>.|TRBJ2-3|.|TRBV27
TGTGCCAGCAGGGCGACTAGAGGGTCCACAGATACGCAGTATTTT
CASRATRGSTDTQYF
>.|TRBJ1-5|TRBD1|TRBV4-1
TGCGCCAGCACGGAGGGACAGGGCAATCAGCCCCAGCATTTT
CASTEGQGNQPQHF
>.|TRBJ2-5|.|TRBV7-2
TGTGCCAGCAGCTCCCCTCGTACGACCCAGTACTTC
CASSSPRTTQYF
>.|TRBJ2-2|.|TRBV28
TGTGCCACTACCACAGGGACCGGGGAGCTGTTTTTT
CATTTGTGELFF
>.|TRBJ2-1|.|TRBV29-1
TGCAGCGTTCGACAGCAATCCTACAATGAGCAGTTCTTC
CSVRQQSYNEQFF
>.|TRBJ1-2|.|TRBV18
TGTGCCAGCTCACCACGAGGGGGAGGGGAGAACTATGGCTACACCTTC
CASSPRGGGENYGYTF
>.|TRBJ1-2|.|TRBV5-6
TGTGCCAGCAGCCCTGACAGCCAAGCTAACTATGGCTACACCTTC
CASSPDSQANYGYTF
>few|TRBJ2-1|.|TRBV4-1
TGCGCCAGCAGCCAAGGAGACGGGGATGAGCAGTTCTTC
CASSQGDGDEQFF
>.|TRBJ1-1|.|TRBV6-5
TGTGCCAGCAGTTACTCGGGCAGGCCAGCTGAAGCTTTCTTT
CASSYSGRPAEAFF
>.|TRBJ2-5|.|TRBV10-3
TGTGCCATCAGGGACGGAACAGGGAGTCAAGAGACCCAGTACTTC
CAIRDGTGSQETQYF
>once|TRBJ1-5|.|TRBV15
TGTGCCACCAGCAGAGATCGCGCAGGGCGTCAGCCCCAGCATTTT
CATSRDRAGRQPQHF
>.|TRBJ2-7|.|TRBV6-6
TGTGCCAGCAGCTATTCAGTCGGGCAGAGCGAGCAGTACTTC
CASSYSVGQSEQYF
>.|TRBJ2-5|.|TRBV2
TGTGCCAACTCGTACCAAGAGACCCAGTACTTC
CANSYQETQYF
>.|TRBJ2-7|TRBD1|TRBV6-5
TGTGCCATATCGACAGGGGGCGAGCAGTACTTC
CAISTGGEQYF
>.|TRBJ2-6|.|TRBV9
TGTGCCAGCAGCCCCAGGGACCTCGTAGCCAACGTCCTGACTTTC
CASSPRDLVANVLTF